The 15 T cell receptor beta chains below all came from one sample that was sequenced in a study of response to subunit inactivated influenza vaccine. TCRdb itself ran the RT-PCR reads through MiXCR, one entry per CDR3 protein. The repertoire has more than 500,000 distinct CDR3 sequences, around 10% of them found once; the top ten carry 9.5% to 12%. The data also belong to a second study, concerning T cells expressing NK-cell markers. As that study records: What made the TCR beta cDNA was 5'RACE template switching with UMIs.

This specimen consisted of PBMCs from blood, obtained on the day of vaccination. These receptors were obtained from a man aged 50-60 years who received an inactivated influenza vaccine.

At least ten counts were recorded for this clonotype. The chain couples TRBV12-3 or TRBV12-4 to TRBJ2-1, with D possibly matching TRBD2 (5 bases). This CDR3 has 14 amino acids. Trimming stripped 3 bases from V and 7 bases from J, with 13 bases between. In DNA, the CDR3 is TGTGCCAGCAGTTTGGTCGGGGTTGGAAATGAGCAGTTCTTC. Translating it yields CASSLVGVGNEQFF.

The table lists this clonotype with a few counts. The rearrangement joins TRBV2 to TRBJ2-3, with D perhaps TRBD2 (5 bases). CDR3 size: 17 residues. Germline loops: CDR1 SNHLY, CDR2 FYNNEI. The ends were cut back, 0 bases at V and 4 bases at J, with 17 bases in the middle. The CDR3 bases are TGTGCCAGCAGTGAAGCTGCCCGGGTCGAGGGCTCAGATACGCAGTATTTT. This translates into CASSEAARVEGSDTQYF.

This clonotype was seen a few times. The chain is built from TRBV27 and TRBJ2-7; TRBD1 matches 8 bases. The germline V gene encodes CDR1 MNHEY and CDR2 SMNVEV (reference sequence). CDR3 length equals 13 residues. With 8 bases clipped from V and 2 bases from J, the junction kept 5 bases outside the gene matches. The DNA for the CDR3 is TGTGCCAGCGGCAGGACAGGGACCTACGAGCAGTACTTC. It codes for CASGRTGTYEQYF.

This clonotype was seen ten or more times. The chain combines TRBV5-1 with TRBJ2-7; no firm D call. Germline values: CDR1 SGHRS, CDR2 YFSETQ. The V and J ends lost 4 bases and 5 bases respectively, with 19 bases between them. This CDR3 is built from 15 residues. In nucleotides, the CDR3 is TGCGCCAGCAGCCGTTCGGGTGATTCTTCCCACGAGCAGTACTTC. Translated, it gives CASSRSGDSSHEQYF.

This clonotype was counted between two and nine times. The chain links TRBV3-1 to TRBJ2-7; 7 bases match TRBD1. The CDR3 is 17 amino acids. Looked up from germline, CDR1 is LGHDT and CDR2 is YNNKEL (reference sequence). V shed 1 base, J shed 0 bases, and the junction held 9 bases outside the gene matches. The CDR3 loop is CASSQGSSGQISYEQYF. CDR3 coding DNA: TGTGCCAGCAGCCAAGGGAGTTCGGGACAGATCTCCTACGAGCAGTACTTC.

This clonotype was seen more than once but under ten times. This chain uses TRBV12-3 or TRBV12-4 with TRBJ2-5; TRBD2 might be the D (7 bases). The ends were cut back, 3 bases at V and 2 bases at J, with 13 bases in the middle. CDR3 length: 15 residues. CDR3 nucleotide sequence: TGTGCCAGCAGTTTTTCGGGGGGCGCACAAGAGACCCAGTACTTC. This translates into CASSFSGGAQETQYF.

J is TRBJ1-5 and V is TRBV12-3 or TRBV12-4, with no clear D. V was clipped by 5 bases and J by 0 bases, with 17 bases between them. The CDR3 has 17 amino acids. CDR3 in amino acids: CASSPWAGRGSNQPQHF. The CDR3 DNA reads as TGTGCCAGCAGTCCCTGGGCGGGGAGAGGTAGCAATCAGCCCCAGCATTTT.

The chain uses TRBV5-1 and TRBJ2-7; 9 bases map to TRBD1. The CDR3 sequence is 15 residues long. CDR1 and CDR2 from the germline V gene are SGHRS and YFSETQ. The trim removed 4 bases at V and 1 base at J, leaving 6 bases unmatched. The CDR3 spells CASSPGTGFSYEQYF. The DNA for the CDR3 is TGCGCCAGCAGCCCCGGGACAGGGTTTTCCTACGAGCAGTACTTC.

In this sample, this clonotype turned up many times. The rearrangement joins TRBV12-3 or TRBV12-4 to TRBJ2-7; D gene unclear. V shed 1 base and J shed 1 base, with 8 bases lying between them. CDR3 length equals 14 residues. CDR3 protein: CASSLGAASYEQYF. In DNA, the CDR3 is TGTGCCAGCAGTTTAGGGGCAGCTTCCTACGAGCAGTACTTC.

This chain joins TRBV20-1 and TRBJ2-7, with a tentative D call TRBD1 (5 bases). From germline, CDR1 is DFQATT and CDR2 SNEGSKA (reference sequence). This CDR3 is built from 16 residues. Trimming took off 6 bases at V and 2 bases at J, with 23 bases between the two ends. The chain's CDR3 is CSASHRAGQITYEQYF. In nucleotides, the CDR3 is TGCAGTGCCTCTCACCGGGCAGGGCAGATTACCTACGAGCAGTACTTC.

This chain connects TRBV6-5 to TRBJ2-1, with 8 bases aligning to TRBD2. V lost 2 bases, J lost 7 bases, and 7 bases stayed unmatched. In germline, CDR1 is MNHEY, CDR2 SVGAGI. This CDR3 is built from 15 residues. CDR3: CASSYRTSRGNEQFF. In DNA form, the CDR3 reads TGTGCCAGCAGTTACCGGACTAGCCGCGGTAATGAGCAGTTCTTC.

This clonotype was recorded at least ten times. This chain links TRBV29-1 with TRBJ2-7; maybe TRBD2 (5 bases). The V end was cut by 5 bases, the J end by 3 bases, with 8 bases between. Germline CDR1 and CDR2: SQVTM and ANQGSEA. This CDR3 spans 11 amino acids. Here the CDR3 DNA reads TGCAGCGTTAGAGGAGGCTACGAGCAGTACTTC. Translating it yields CSVRGGYEQYF.

There are a few counts of this clonotype. This chain connects TRBV27 to TRBJ2-1; TRBD2 matches 10 bases. The germline gives CDR1 MNHEY, CDR2 SMNVEV (reference sequence). Germline trimming cut 7 bases from V and 4 bases from J; bases unmatched to any gene: 10. CDR3 length: 16 amino acids. CDR3 DNA sequence: TGTGCCAGCACAGGGGGGGGAGCGGGAGGGTACAATGAGCAGTTCTTC. It codes for CASTGGGAGGYNEQFF.

The chain couples TRBV5-1 to TRBJ2-5, with D unclear. The CDR3 is 13 residues long. Germline values: CDR1 SGHRS, CDR2 YFSETQ. Between the trimmed V and J ends, which lost 1 base and 2 bases, there was a span of 6 bases. The CDR3 loop is CASSLPLQETQYF. The CDR3 coding sequence is TGCGCCAGCAGCTTGCCCCTTCAAGAGACCCAGTACTTC.

This clonotype was found many times. J is TRBJ2-1 and V is TRBV7-2; D is unresolved. The CDR3 runs 15 residues. V was trimmed by 6 bases and J by 2 bases, leaving 14 bases between them. CDR1 is SGHTA and CDR2 is FQGNSA in the germline V gene. The CDR3 DNA is TGTGCCAGCAGGGCGAGTAGGAGCACCTACAATGAGCAGTTCTTC. It yields the protein CASRASRSTYNEQFF.